A single sample gave rise to the 5 T cell receptor beta chains below, sequenced in a study of early T cells in non-severe SARS-CoV-2 infection. TCRdb used MiXCR to reprocess the 5' RACE reads, holding one entry per CDR3 protein. The table shows some 88,000 distinct CDR3 sequences, with around 16% occurring only once. Sequences were derived from whole blood, sampled at baseline. The receptors stem from an adult who was a healthcare worker with PCR-confirmed SARS-CoV-2 infection or an uninfected control (not recorded which).

The J gene is TRBJ2-7, the V gene TRBV10-1; D might be TRBD1 (6 bases). V was pared by 3 bases and J by 0 bases, with 15 bases between. CDR1 and CDR2 (germline): WNHNN, SYGVQD (reference sequence). The CDR3 is 16 amino acids. CDR3 region: CASSDIGDKFSYEQYF. DNA for the CDR3: TGCGCCAGCAGTGATATAGGGGACAAATTCTCCTACGAGCAGTACTTC.

Written as DNA, the CDR3 is TGTGCCACTATGCCCAGGGGGCGAAGCACCGGGGAGCTGTTTTTT. This sequence encodes CATMPRGRSTGELFF. The chain employs TRBV6-2 or TRBV6-3 and TRBJ2-2, with 8 bases that match TRBD1. The CDR3 runs 15 residues. Losses at the gene ends were 10 bases for V and 4 bases for J; bases not matched to a gene: 11. Germline V gene lookup returns CDR1 MNHEY and CDR2 SVGEGT.

V gene TRBV18 combines with J gene TRBJ2-2; D gene ambiguous. The CDR3 runs to 14 residues. V gave up 3 bases and J gave up 7 bases, with 12 bases separating them. The germline V gene has CDR1 KGHSH and CDR2 LQKENI. The CDR3 reads CASSPLRTGGELFF. The CDR3 coding sequence is TGTGCCAGCTCACCTCTACGGACGGGCGGGGAGCTGTTTTTT.

The chain has TRBV27 and TRBJ2-3; unclear D gene. Trimming cost V 5 bases and J 6 bases, with 12 bases left between them. There are 13 residues in the CDR3. Germline CDR1 is MNHEY and CDR2 is SMNVEV (reference sequence). The CDR3 nucleotides are TGTGCCAGCAGTGTCCGCTGGGCGGATACGCAGTATTTT. It is translated as CASSVRWADTQYF.

This chain joins TRBV19 and TRBJ2-2, with D uncertain. The CDR3 has 11 residues. The germline V gene has CDR1 LNHDA and CDR2 SQIVND (reference sequence). With 7 bases removed from V and 7 bases from J, the gap between germline ends came to 7 bases. CDR3 sequence: CASMSVGELFF. The CDR3 DNA follows: TGTGCCAGTATGTCGGTCGGGGAGCTGTTTTTT. Supplemented by reference TRBV19 and TRBJ2-2, the full variable domain reads DGGITQSPKYLFRKEGQNVTLSCEQNLNHDAMYWYRQDPGQGLRLIYYSQIVNDFQKGDIAEGYSVSREKKESFPLTVTSAQKNPTAFYLCASMSVGELFFGEGSRLTVL.